The 24 T cell receptor beta chains below all came from one sample that was sequenced in a study of molecular identifiers for immune sequencing clone quantification (dated by TCRdb to between 2017 and 2018). Library construction relied on PCR. The sequencer listed for this sample is Illumina MiSeq. The public reads were quality trimmed at Q25 with fastp and then assembled into clones with MiXCR by TCRdb, keeping productive beta chains. Rows with a matching CDR3 protein are joined into one entry that keeps the most common DNA and genes. The sample profile shows about 35,000 distinct CDR3 sequences; under 20% of them were found once. In total, the top ten clones hold 6.7% of the sample. Material for sequencing was naive CD8+ T cells from blood, with Jurkat cell RNA spiked in. Sample cell subset or site, as interpreted from the label and publication: FACS-sorted CD8+CD4-CCR7+CD45RA+ naive T cells. The receptor set was obtained from a human donor in good health. Some libraries in this study had Jurkat cell RNA spiked in.

This clonotype was recorded at least ten times. V usage is TRBV3-1 and J usage is TRBJ2-1; 12 bases are shared with TRBD2. V shed 3 bases, J shed 5 bases, and the junction held 5 bases outside the gene matches. The germline V gene has CDR1 LGHDT and CDR2 YNNKEL (reference sequence). The CDR3 has 16 residues. CDR3 protein: CASSHPLAGGDNEQFF. CDR3 coding DNA: TGTGCCAGCAGCCACCCCCTAGCGGGAGGGGACAATGAGCAGTTCTTC.

Concerning this clonotype: This may be a read error, as it is one base from a much larger clone. This chain joins TRBV2 and TRBJ1-3, with D possibly TRBD1 on 5 matching bases. Germline CDR1 SNHLY, CDR2 FYNNEI. Between the trimmed V and J ends, which lost 4 bases and 8 bases, there was a span of 18 bases. The CDR3 runs 15 residues. CDR3 sequence reads: CASSVTGASEDTIYF. In DNA form, the CDR3 reads TGTGCCAGCAGTGTAACTGGGGCCTCTGAAGACACCATATATTTT.

About this clonotype itself: A read error may be the cause here, since a much bigger clone is one base away. The CDR3 DNA follows: TGTGCCAGCAGTTCGCTCGGCGAGCAGTACTTC. Amino acids: CASSSLGEQYF. V and J are TRBV7-8 and TRBJ2-7; no clear D gene. The CDR3 consists of 11 residues. Germline assignment: CDR1 SGHVS and CDR2 FQNEAQ. Trimming stripped 6 bases from V and 6 bases from J, with 9 bases between.

This clonotype occurred a few times. This chain connects TRBV6-2 or TRBV6-3 to TRBJ2-7; 8 nucleotides match TRBD2. Per germline, CDR1 MNHEY and CDR2 SVGEGT. The CDR3 is 13 residues long. The J segment lost 2 bases and the V segment lost 8 bases, leaving 5 bases of the junction unmatched. CDR3 sequence reads: CASAGGNAYEQYF. In DNA, the CDR3 is TGTGCCAGCGCGGGAGGTAACGCCTACGAGCAGTACTTC.

In regard to this clonotype: Given a much more abundant clone one base away, this may be a read error. This sequence joins TRBV28 and TRBJ2-2; D may correspond to TRBD1 or TRBD2 (5 bases each). Germline loops: CDR1 MDHEN, CDR2 SYDVKM. There are 16 residues in the CDR3. The CDR3 DNA sequence: TGTGCCAGCAGTTCCCAAGCTCAGGGTAACACCGGGGAGCTGGTTTTT. Its protein is CASSSQAQGNTGELVF. Supplemented by reference TRBV28 and TRBJ2-2, the full variable domain reads DVKVTQSSRYLVKRTGEKVFLECVQDMDHENMFWYRQDPGLGLRLIYFSYDVKMKEKGDIPEGYSVSREKKERFSLILESASTNQTSMYLCASSSQAQGNTGELVFGEGSRLTVL.

Ten or more counts support this clonotype. The chain joins TRBV7-9 to TRBJ2-7, with D possibly called TRBD1 or TRBD2 (6 bases each). Germline V gene data show CDR1 as SEHNR and CDR2 as FQNEAQ (reference sequence). V gave up 3 bases and J gave up 0 bases, with 9 bases separating them. The length of the CDR3 is 14 residues. The CDR3 is CASSFRGASYEQYF. The DNA of the CDR3 is TGTGCCAGCAGCTTTAGGGGGGCCTCCTACGAGCAGTACTTC.

For this clonotype: This may come from a read error, since a much larger clone is one base off. The rearrangement joins TRBV29-1 to TRBJ2-1, with a possible D match to TRBD2 (5 bases). Germline V gene sequence: CDR1 SQVTM, CDR2 ANQGSEA. Trimming shortened V by 4 bases and J by 7 bases, and 23 bases separated the two germline ends. The CDR3 contains 16 residues. CDR3 region: CSVVIFGKLPGNEQFF. The CDR3 nucleotides read TGCAGCGTTGTTATTTTCGGGAAGCTCCCCGGGAATGAGCAGTTCTTC.

The chain recombines TRBV5-6 with TRBJ1-5; D gene unclear. The CDR3 extends over 14 amino acids. Per the germline V gene, CDR1 is SGHDT and CDR2 is YYEEEE. V lost 3 bases, J lost 3 bases, and 10 bases lay in between. The CDR3 loop is CASSSQGPNQPQHF. As DNA, the CDR3 is TGTGCCAGCAGCTCTCAAGGGCCCAATCAGCCCCAGCATTTT.

This clonotype was counted many times. The chain couples TRBV7-8 to TRBJ2-4; tentative D call: TRBD1 (5 bases). Germline V gene lookup returns CDR1 SGHVS and CDR2 FQNEAQ. The CDR3 is 12 residues long. V was cut by 4 bases and J by 9 bases, with 10 bases left in between. CDR3 DNA: TGTGCCAGCAGCTCGCGACAGTCCATTCAGTACTTC. It specifies CASSSRQSIQYF. The full variable domain, with the rest looked up from reference TRBV7-8 and TRBJ2-4, is GAGVSQSPRYKVAKRGQDVALRCDPISGHVSLFWYQQALGQGPEFLTYFQNEAQLDKSGLPSDRFFAERPEGSVSTLKIQRTQQEDSAVYLCASSSRQSIQYFGAGTRLSVL.

This clonotype was detected a few times. The chain uses TRBV11-2 and TRBJ1-1; D not resolved. The CDR3 is made up of 12 amino acids. The V end was cut by 1 base, the J end by 7 bases, with 7 bases between. In germline, CDR1 is SGHAT, CDR2 FQNNGV. This CDR3 is CASSLATDEAFF. CDR3 nucleotides: TGTGCCAGCAGCTTAGCTACGGATGAAGCTTTCTTT. The complete variable domain, with remaining parts taken from reference TRBV11-2 and TRBJ1-1, reads EAGVAQSPRYKIIEKRQSVAFWCNPISGHATLYWYQQILGQGPKLLIQFQNNGVVDDSQLPKDRFSAERLKGVDSTLKIQPAKLEDSAVYLCASSLATDEAFFGQGTRLTVV.

This clonotype appeared many times. This chain joins TRBV4-1 and TRBJ2-7; D gene unclear. V gave up 0 bases and J gave up 2 bases, with 11 bases separating them. This CDR3 region has 15 residues. Germline V gene data show CDR1 as MGHRA and CDR2 as YSYEKL. The CDR3 reads CASSQDPNTPYEQYF. CDR3 DNA: TGCGCCAGCAGCCAAGATCCAAATACACCCTACGAGCAGTACTTC.

This clonotype was seen repeatedly, ten times or more. The chain employs TRBV6-2 or TRBV6-3 and TRBJ2-7; TRBD2 matches 9 bases. J gave up 2 bases and V 0 bases, and 5 bases lay outside the gene matches. CDR3 size: 16 residues. Germline lookup yields CDR1 MNHEY and CDR2 SVGEGT. CDR3 in DNA: TGTGCCAGCAGTTACTCGATGGCTAGCGGGGCCTACGAGCAGTACTTC. Amino acid sequence: CASSYSMASGAYEQYF.

This clonotype occurred many times. The rearrangement joins TRBV12-3 or TRBV12-4 to TRBJ1-6; D is uncertain. Trimming pared 4 bases from V and 7 bases from J, leaving 5 bases between. The CDR3 spans 12 residues. The CDR3 coding sequence is TGTGCCAGCAGTTACCCAAATTCACCCCTCCACTTT. Its translation: CASSYPNSPLHF.

Many counts were recorded for this clonotype. The genes are TRBV29-1 and TRBJ1-3, with D maybe TRBD1 (5 bases). V was trimmed by 4 bases and J by 3 bases, leaving 10 bases between them. The germline V gene has CDR1 SQVTM and CDR2 ANQGSEA. This CDR3 spans 13 amino acids. CDR3 loop: CSVVGGSGNTIYF. The CDR3 DNA reads TGCAGCGTTGTCGGGGGGAGTGGAAACACCATATATTTT.

This clonotype appeared many times. As DNA, the CDR3 is TGTGCCAGCAGTTTGTCAGCCCCAGATGGGGAGCAGTACTTC. It codes for CASSLSAPDGEQYF. V and J are TRBV27 and TRBJ2-7; D is unresolved. This CDR3 has 14 amino acids. V was shortened by 3 bases and J by 7 bases, with 16 bases between the two germline ends. Germline V CDR1 and CDR2: MNHEY, SMNVEV (reference sequence).

This clonotype was counted many times. The chain combines TRBV6-2 or TRBV6-3 with TRBJ2-4, with 8 bases that match TRBD1. Germline CDR1 MNHEY, CDR2 SVGEGT. V was clipped by 2 bases and J by 9 bases; unmatched bases: 6. The CDR3 covers 14 residues. The CDR3 sequence: CASSYGSGGGIQYF. The DNA for the CDR3 is TGTGCCAGCAGTTACGGGTCAGGGGGCGGCATTCAGTACTTC.

This rearrangement joins TRBV18 to TRBJ2-3, with a tentative D call TRBD1 (5 bases). With 4 bases removed from V and 0 bases from J, the gap between germline ends came to 8 bases. Germline CDR1 reads KGHSH; CDR2 reads LQKENI. The CDR3 extends over 14 amino acids. The CDR3 spells CASSRAGSTDTQYF. Written as DNA, the CDR3 is TGTGCCAGCTCACGGGCAGGGAGCACAGATACGCAGTATTTT.

This CDR3 reads CASSLGGISEQFF. The CDR3 DNA follows: TGTGCCAGCAGCTTAGGCGGGATCAGTGAGCAGTTCTTC. The chain is built from TRBV7-9 and TRBJ2-1; weak D call: TRBD2 (6 bases). The V gene lost 1 base and the J gene lost 9 bases, with 10 bases spanning the gap. Germline V CDR1 and CDR2: SEHNR, FQNEAQ (reference sequence). This CDR3 is 13 amino acids long.

This clonotype was recorded many times. V and J are TRBV21-1 and TRBJ1-5. TRBV21-1 represents a pseudogene. This CDR3 is built from 24 residues. The CDR3 nucleotides read TGTGCCAGCAGCAAAGAAAAACCGGATGGGCCAGTCCACTCACTCCAGCACGAAGATCAGCCCCAGCATTTT. Protein: CASSKEKPDGPVHSLQHEDQPQHF.

This clonotype was counted many times. CDR3: CASGPRGGIGTGELFF. The CDR3 DNA sequence: TGTGCCAGCGGCCCCCGCGGGGGGATCGGTACCGGGGAGCTGTTTTTT. This sequence joins TRBV12-3 or TRBV12-4 and TRBJ2-2; 8 bases fit TRBD2. This CDR3 has 16 amino acids. Trimming at V came to 8 bases and at J to 5 bases, leaving 13 bases not matched to a gene.

This clonotype has only a few counts. The gene calls are TRBV6-2 or TRBV6-3 and TRBJ1-2; D unresolved. The V gene lost 6 bases and the J gene lost 1 base, with 15 bases spanning the gap. The germline V gene encodes CDR1 MNHEY and CDR2 SVGEGT. The CDR3 extends over 15 amino acids. In nucleotides, the CDR3 is TGTGCCAGCAGGTACCTCGCTTCACTTAACTATGGCTACACCTTC. Translated: CASRYLASLNYGYTF.

In this sample, this clonotype turned up a few times. This chain uses TRBV11-2 with TRBJ2-7, with D unclear. Germline-derived CDR1 and CDR2 are SGHAT and FQNNGV. The CDR3 spans 14 residues. The ends were cut back, 1 base at V and 1 base at J, with 8 bases in the middle. The CDR3 spells CASSLVGDSYEQYF. CDR3 nucleotide sequence: TGTGCCAGCAGCTTAGTTGGAGATTCCTACGAGCAGTACTTC. Full variable domain (remainder filled in from reference TRBV11-2 and TRBJ2-7): EAGVAQSPRYKIIEKRQSVAFWCNPISGHATLYWYQQILGQGPKLLIQFQNNGVVDDSQLPKDRFSAERLKGVDSTLKIQPAKLEDSAVYLCASSLVGDSYEQYFGPGTRLTVT.

The chain uses TRBV4-2 and TRBJ2-3; maybe TRBD1 (6 bases). Looked up from germline, CDR1 is LGHNA and CDR2 is YNFKEQ. The CDR3 runs to 18 residues. Trimming cost V 0 bases and J 0 bases, with 16 bases left between them. The CDR3 DNA sequence: TGTGCCAGCAGCCAAGACTTCCCAGGGGATTCGAGCACAGATACGCAGTATTTT. It codes for CASSQDFPGDSSTDTQYF.

The V call is TRBV5-4, the J call TRBJ2-3; 16 bases agree with TRBD2. V lost 4 bases, J lost 4 bases, and 6 bases stayed unmatched. The CDR3 extends over 17 amino acids. Germline CDR1 reads SGHNT; CDR2 reads YYREEE (reference sequence). The CDR3 loop reads CASSLGTSGRGSDTQYF. The CDR3 bases are TGTGCCAGCAGCCTGGGGACTAGCGGGAGGGGTTCAGATACGCAGTATTTT.